What follows are 10 T cell receptor beta chains derived from one specimen sequenced in a study of cytomegalovirus exposure and HLA in healthy donors. Vbeta (60) and Jbeta (13) primers were used in the PCR. Assay used: immunoSEQ multiplex PCR; TCRdb lists only in-frame clones, some missing. The sample holds 50,000 or so clones, approximately 77% seen once. Sequenced material: PBMCs. The receptors stem from a woman aged 45-65 years in good health and CMV-seronegative.

This clone turned up a few times. The rearrangement uses TRBV5-1 and TRBJ1-2; D might be TRBD1 (5 bases). This CDR3 has 14 residues. From germline, CDR1 is SGHRS and CDR2 YFSETQ. Trimming removed 2 bases from V and 3 bases from J, with 11 bases in between. The DNA for the CDR3 is TGCGCCAGCAGCTTAGACAGACCCTACTATGGCTACACCTTC. Amino acids: CASSLDRPYYGYTF.

The V gene is TRBV27, the J gene TRBJ2-7, with a tentative D call TRBD1 (5 bases). Germline V gives CDR1 MNHEY, CDR2 SMNVEV (reference sequence). V was cut by 7 bases and J by 2 bases, with 18 bases left in between. CDR3 length: 15 residues. The CDR3 loop is CASMDSQGLTYEQYF. Written as DNA, the CDR3 is TGTGCCAGCATGGATTCCCAGGGTCTAACCTACGAGCAGTACTTC.

A few counts support this clone. The V call is TRBV5-1, the J call TRBJ2-7; perhaps TRBD2 as D (6 bases). The CDR3 has 12 residues. Germline values: CDR1 SGHRS, CDR2 YFSETQ. V was pared by 5 bases and J by 4 bases, with 10 bases between. CDR3 sequence reads: CASSPAGYEQYF. CDR3 DNA: TGCGCCAGCAGTCCGGCGGGATACGAGCAGTACTTC.

A remark on this clone: The final CDR3 position lacks the conserved phenylalanine or tryptophan, pointing to a likely read error. The CDR3 sequence is CASSPPGSPLHV. CDR3 DNA: TGTGCCAGCAGTCCCCCCGGTTCACCCCTCCACGTT. The V and J genes are TRBV6-5 and TRBJ1-6; D is ambiguous. In germline, CDR1 is MNHEY, CDR2 SVGAGI. With 5 bases removed from V and 9 bases from J, the gap between germline ends came to 8 bases. The CDR3 runs 12 residues.

The chain carries TRBV28 and TRBJ2-3; D gene uncertain. Germline CDR1 is MDHEN and CDR2 is SYDVKM. This CDR3 contains 11 residues. Between the trimmed V and J ends, which lost 1 base and 6 bases, there was a span of 2 bases. The CDR3 spells CASSLSDTQYF. The CDR3 DNA is TGTGCCAGCAGTTTATCGGATACGCAGTATTTT.

The chain uses TRBV15 and TRBJ1-1, with 7 bases that match TRBD1. The V gene end was trimmed by 1 base and the J gene end by 7 bases; junction bases not matched to a gene: 12. This CDR3 has 16 amino acids. Germline values: CDR1 LNHNV, CDR2 YYDKDF (reference sequence). The CDR3 loop is CATSRGRDSATIEAFF. The CDR3 DNA is TGTGCCACCAGCAGAGGTCGGGACAGCGCTACGATTGAAGCTTTCTTT.

Only a few counts were recorded for this clone. The rearrangement joins TRBV19 to TRBJ1-1, with D maybe TRBD1 (5 bases). The CDR3 sequence is 14 residues long. Trimming shortened V by 5 bases and J by 4 bases, and 14 bases separated the two germline ends. Germline V CDR1 and CDR2: LNHDA, SQIVND (reference sequence). CDR3 in DNA: TGTGCCAGTAGTGTTACAGGTGGTGGCACTGAAGCTTTCTTT. This codes for CASSVTGGGTEAFF.

The rearrangement links TRBV18 to TRBJ2-5; D call uncertain. The end of the DNA aligns better with TRBJ2-7, so the J call may be wrong. The germline V gene has CDR1 KGHSH and CDR2 LQKENI. The CDR3 runs 14 residues. The DNA of the CDR3 is TGTGCCAGCTCACCAGACATCTCCTCCTACGAGCAGTACTTC. As protein: CASSPDISSYEQYF.

V is TRBV5-1 and J is TRBJ2-2; D is undetermined. V gave up 4 bases and J gave up 4 bases, with 11 bases separating them. This CDR3 comprises 14 residues. Germline assignment: CDR1 SGHRS and CDR2 YFSETQ. The CDR3 nucleotides are TGCGCCAGCAGCCCCGTATCGAGCACCGGGGAGCTGTTTTTT. This codes for CASSPVSSTGELFF. The full variable domain, completed using reference TRBV5-1 and TRBJ2-2, is KAGVTQTPRYLIKTRGQQVTLSCSPISGHRSVSWYQQTPGQGLQFLFEYFSETQRNKGNFPGRFSGRQFSNSRSEMNVSTLELGDSALYLCASSPVSSTGELFFGEGSRLTVL.

This chain links TRBV2 with TRBJ2-3; TRBD2 matches 14 bases. The ends lost 6 bases at V and 5 bases at J; junction bases unmatched: 4. This CDR3 is built from 15 residues. Germline V gives CDR1 SNHLY, CDR2 FYNNEI. CDR3 region: CASRGTSGSVDTQYF. CDR3 DNA sequence: TGTGCCAGCAGAGGGACTAGCGGGAGTGTAGATACGCAGTATTTT.